This TCR beta chain is from a study of T cells in Graves' hyperthyroidism and ophthalmopathy. For the diagnoses, clinical symptoms, serum thyroxine and TRAb, thyroid ultrasound and orbital computed tomography were used. General study findings and limits: Most thyroid clonotypes expanded above 0.001 appeared in blood too. Ophthalmopathy onset followed model prediction by a median about 6.9 months.

With regard to this clonotype: The antigen remains undetermined. A much bigger clone sits one base away, suggesting this may be a read error.

This CDR3 is built from 14 residues. Germline CDR1 and CDR2: DFQATT and SNEGSKA (reference sequence). Trimming stripped 5 bases from V and 9 bases from J, with 20 bases between. What was amplified from RNA transcripts were TCR beta CDR3 regions. HTBI primers drove first-round RT-PCR of the TCR CDR3. TCRdb redid the calling of the multiplex PCR reads with MiXCR, one entry per CDR3 protein. The data hold about 840,000 distinct CDR3 sequences, with 38% observed a single time. The chain links TRBV20-1 to TRBJ1-5, with D possibly matching TRBD1 (5 bases). Material: blood. The receptor was isolated from a man between 18 and 35 years old with Graves' hyperthyroidism. As DNA, the CDR3 is TGCAGTGCTCTTCAGGGTGTAGGGCGTCGGCCCCAGCATTTT. Residues: CSALQGVGRRPQHF.